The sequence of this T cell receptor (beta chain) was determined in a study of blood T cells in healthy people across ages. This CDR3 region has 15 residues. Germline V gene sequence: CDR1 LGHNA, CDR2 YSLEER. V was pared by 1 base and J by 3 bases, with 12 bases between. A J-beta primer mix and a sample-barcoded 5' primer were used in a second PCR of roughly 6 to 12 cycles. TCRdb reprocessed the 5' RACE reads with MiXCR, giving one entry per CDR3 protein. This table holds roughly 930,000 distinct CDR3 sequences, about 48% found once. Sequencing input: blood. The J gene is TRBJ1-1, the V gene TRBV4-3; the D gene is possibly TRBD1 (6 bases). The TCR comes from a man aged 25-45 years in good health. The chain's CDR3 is CASSQGRGGDTEAFF. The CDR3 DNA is TGCGCCAGCAGCCAAGGTAGAGGGGGAGACACTGAAGCTTTCTTT.